This TCR beta chain was captured in a study of T cell repertoires in cytomegalovirus infection (dated by TCRdb to about 2019). With respect to the entire study: Donor HLA type was relevant to the analysis, because carriage of CMV infection together with the matching HLA type was indicated by public TCR beta signatures. General findings and caveats noted by the study authors: Carriers of CMV infection plus the relevant HLA type were discriminated by the cumulative frequency of public TCR beta family members in the study cohort and in an independent 352-donor cohort. The ex vivo response was dominated by HLA-C-restricted CMV-specific TCR beta clonotypes, and the single most frequent clonotype in two of eight donors was supplied by these HLA-C-restricted clonotypes.

This clonotype has at least ten counts. It has no known antigen specificity. Base qualities are not provided; no much larger clone lies one nucleotide away. The cysteine opens and the phenylalanine closes a CDR3 of 16 amino acids. Of the read, only the CDR3 DNA is kept; its 48 bases are in frame from base 1. Relative to germline, V is missing 6 bases and J is missing 3 bases, with 10 bases of the junction outside any gene match. Instrument on record: Illumina HiSeq 1500. TCRdb reran the public reads through fastp at Q25 and MiXCR, keeping productive beta chains. Identical CDR3 proteins give one entry, which carries the most common genes and DNA. For this sample the table gives roughly 500,000 distinct CDR3 sequences, of which about 11% were detected only once. Roughly a tenth of the sample comes from the top ten.

The sequence is built from TRBV12-3 or TRBV12-4 and TRBJ1-4; 7 bases in the junction line up with TRBD1. This receptor was identified in a human donor in good health (CMV status not recorded). Some clones in this sample may be carry-over from other donors' samples. Specimen: PBMCs. The base sequence is TGTGCCAGCAGCTGGGGAACAGGGGTGGCTAATGAAAAACTGTTTTTT. The translation is CASSWGTGVANEKLFF.